This TCR beta chain was obtained from a study of spatial heterogeneity in lung cancer. Whole-study findings and limits: Counts of expanded intratumoral alpha and beta TCRs tracked tumor mutation counts. Among tumor T cells, estimated coverage was roughly 7.4% for alpha chains and over 12% for beta chains.

This clonotype was observed many times. What it recognizes is unknown. The presence of a unique molecular identifier marked each TCR cDNA molecule. TCRdb analysed the 5' RACE reads with MiXCR anew, one entry per CDR3 protein. In the table there are over 2,000 distinct CDR3 sequences, approximately 3% of which are singletons. Sample time point: sample taken at primary tumor resection. The CDR3 spans 15 residues. Trimming shortened V by 5 bases and J by 4 bases, and 17 bases separated the two germline ends. CDR1 and CDR2 (germline): LNHDA, SQIVND (reference sequence). The sequence came from a female donor with early-stage non-small cell lung cancer. V gene TRBV19 combines with J gene TRBJ1-2, with D tentatively TRBD1 (6 bases). The sample in question was lung tumor tissue, obtained at surgery. The CDR3 DNA is TGTGCCAGTAGTCGGACGGTGCAGGGGTTCTATGGCTACACCTTC. It is translated as CASSRTVQGFYGYTF.